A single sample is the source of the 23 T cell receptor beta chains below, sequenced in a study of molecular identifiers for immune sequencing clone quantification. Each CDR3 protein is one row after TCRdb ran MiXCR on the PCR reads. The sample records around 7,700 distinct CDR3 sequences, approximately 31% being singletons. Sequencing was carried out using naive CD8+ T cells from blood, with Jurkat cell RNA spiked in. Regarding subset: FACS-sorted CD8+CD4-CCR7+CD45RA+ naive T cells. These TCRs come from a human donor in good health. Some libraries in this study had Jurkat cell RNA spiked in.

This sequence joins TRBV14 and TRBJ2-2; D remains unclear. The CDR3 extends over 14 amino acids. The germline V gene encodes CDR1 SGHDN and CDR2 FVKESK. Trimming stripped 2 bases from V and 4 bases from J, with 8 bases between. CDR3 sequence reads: CASSQFLSTGELFF. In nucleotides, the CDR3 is TGTGCCAGCAGCCAATTTTTGTCCACCGGGGAGCTGTTTTTT.

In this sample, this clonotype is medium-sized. CDR3 in DNA: TGTGCCAGCAACGCAGGGGGTAGCAATCAGCCCCAGCATTTT. The encoded protein is CASNAGGSNQPQHF. This chain connects TRBV28 to TRBJ1-5; 7 bases are shared with TRBD1. This CDR3 is built from 14 residues. Germline V gene lookup returns CDR1 MDHEN and CDR2 SYDVKM. V lost 7 bases, J lost 0 bases, and 3 bases stayed unmatched.

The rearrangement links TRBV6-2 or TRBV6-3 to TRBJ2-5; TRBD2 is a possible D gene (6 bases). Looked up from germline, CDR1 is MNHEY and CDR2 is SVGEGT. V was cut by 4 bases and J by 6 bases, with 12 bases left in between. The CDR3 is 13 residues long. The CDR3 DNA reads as TGTGCCAGCAGTTCGACTAGATGGAAGACCCAGTACTTC. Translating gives CASSSTRWKTQYF.

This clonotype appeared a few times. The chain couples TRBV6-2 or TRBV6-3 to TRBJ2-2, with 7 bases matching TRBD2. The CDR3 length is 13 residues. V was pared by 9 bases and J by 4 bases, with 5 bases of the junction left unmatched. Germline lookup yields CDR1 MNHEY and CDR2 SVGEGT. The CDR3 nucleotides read TGTGCCAGTGGGAGGGGACTCACCGGGGAGCTGTTTTTT. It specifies CASGRGLTGELFF.

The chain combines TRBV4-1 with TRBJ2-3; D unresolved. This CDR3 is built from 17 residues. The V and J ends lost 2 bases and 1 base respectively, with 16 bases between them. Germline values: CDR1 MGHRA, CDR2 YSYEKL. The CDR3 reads CASSQLSTLFGTDTQYF. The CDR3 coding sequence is TGCGCCAGCAGCCAACTCTCGACGCTGTTCGGCACAGATACGCAGTATTTT.

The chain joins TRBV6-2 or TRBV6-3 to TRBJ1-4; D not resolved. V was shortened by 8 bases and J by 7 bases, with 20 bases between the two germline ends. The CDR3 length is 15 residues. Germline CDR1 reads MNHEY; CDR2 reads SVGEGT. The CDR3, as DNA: TGTGCCAGCGAGCCCCGACCCGGATACCGTGAAAAACTGTTTTTT. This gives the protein CASEPRPGYREKLFF.

Here the CDR3 reads CASREQGVFPLNTEAFF. The CDR3, as DNA: TGTGCCAGCAGAGAACAGGGGGTCTTTCCCTTGAACACTGAAGCTTTCTTT. The chain uses TRBV12-3 or TRBV12-4 and TRBJ1-1, with TRBD1 identical over 8 bases. V dropped 6 bases and J dropped 0; count of bases not matched to a gene: 12. The CDR3 has 17 residues.

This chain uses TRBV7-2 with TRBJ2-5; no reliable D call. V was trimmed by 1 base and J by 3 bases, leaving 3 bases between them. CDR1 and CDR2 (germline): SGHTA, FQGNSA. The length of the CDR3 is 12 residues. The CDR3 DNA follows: TGTGCCAGCAGCTTAGGTGAAGAGACCCAGTACTTC. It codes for CASSLGEETQYF.

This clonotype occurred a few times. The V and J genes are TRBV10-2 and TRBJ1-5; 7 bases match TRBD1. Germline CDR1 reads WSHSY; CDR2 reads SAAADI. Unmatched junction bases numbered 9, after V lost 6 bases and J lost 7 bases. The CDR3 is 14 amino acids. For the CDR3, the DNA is TGCGCCAGCAGCCCAGACAGGGCGGGCCAGCCCCAGCATTTT. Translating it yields CASSPDRAGQPQHF.

The CDR3 spells CASSRQGNEQFF. The CDR3 region has the DNA TGTGCCAGCAGCCGACAGGGAAATGAGCAGTTCTTC. The rearrangement links TRBV11-2 to TRBJ2-1, with TRBD1 identical over 7 bases. This CDR3 contains 12 residues. Trimming at V came to 5 bases and at J to 7 bases, leaving 2 bases not matched to a gene. Per germline, CDR1 SGHAT and CDR2 FQNNGV. Full variable domain (outside the CDR3, taken from reference TRBV11-2 and TRBJ2-1): EAGVAQSPRYKIIEKRQSVAFWCNPISGHATLYWYQQILGQGPKLLIQFQNNGVVDDSQLPKDRFSAERLKGVDSTLKIQPAKLEDSAVYLCASSRQGNEQFFGPGTRLTVL.

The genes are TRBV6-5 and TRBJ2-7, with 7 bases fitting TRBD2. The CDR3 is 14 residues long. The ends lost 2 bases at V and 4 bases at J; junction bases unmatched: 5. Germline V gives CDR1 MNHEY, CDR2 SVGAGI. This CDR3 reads CASSYGLAVYEQYF. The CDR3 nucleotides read TGTGCCAGCAGTTACGGGCTAGCGGTATACGAGCAGTACTTC.

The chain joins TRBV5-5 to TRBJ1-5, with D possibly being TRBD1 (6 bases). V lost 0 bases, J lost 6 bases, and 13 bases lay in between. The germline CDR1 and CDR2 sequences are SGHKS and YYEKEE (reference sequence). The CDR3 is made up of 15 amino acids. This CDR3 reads CASSLAGGRGQPQHF. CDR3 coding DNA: TGTGCCAGCAGCTTGGCCGGGGGGCGCGGTCAGCCCCAGCATTTT. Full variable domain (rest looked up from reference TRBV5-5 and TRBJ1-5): DAGVTQSPTHLIKTRGQQVTLRCSPISGHKSVSWYQQVLGQGPQFIFQYYEKEERGRGNFPDRFSARQFPNYSSELNVNALLLGDSALYLCASSLAGGRGQPQHFGDGTRLSIL.

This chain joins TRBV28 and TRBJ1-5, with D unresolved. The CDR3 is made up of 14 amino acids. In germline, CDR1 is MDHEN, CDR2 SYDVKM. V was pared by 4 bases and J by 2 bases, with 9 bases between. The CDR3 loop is CASSSGPRNQPQHF. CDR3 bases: TGTGCCAGCAGTTCTGGGCCTCGCAATCAGCCCCAGCATTTT.

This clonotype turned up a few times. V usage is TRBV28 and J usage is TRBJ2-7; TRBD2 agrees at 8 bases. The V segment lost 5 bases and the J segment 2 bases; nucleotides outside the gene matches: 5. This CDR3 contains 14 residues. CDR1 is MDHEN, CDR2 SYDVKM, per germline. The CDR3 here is CASSLAGRAYEQYF. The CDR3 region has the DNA TGTGCCAGCAGTCTAGCGGGCCGAGCCTACGAGCAGTACTTC.

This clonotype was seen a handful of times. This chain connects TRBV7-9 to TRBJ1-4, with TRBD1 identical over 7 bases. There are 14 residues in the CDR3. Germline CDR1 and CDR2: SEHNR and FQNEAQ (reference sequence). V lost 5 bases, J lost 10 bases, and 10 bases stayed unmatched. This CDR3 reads CASSAGLQGTKLFF. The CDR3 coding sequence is TGTGCCAGCAGCGCGGGACTACAGGGGACAAAACTGTTTTTT.

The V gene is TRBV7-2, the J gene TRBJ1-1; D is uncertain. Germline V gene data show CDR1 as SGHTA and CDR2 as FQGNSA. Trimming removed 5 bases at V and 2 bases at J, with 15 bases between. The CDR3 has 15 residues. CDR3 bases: TGTGCCAGCAGCGAAACTGACCGATTAAACACTGAAGCTTTCTTT. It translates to CASSETDRLNTEAFF.

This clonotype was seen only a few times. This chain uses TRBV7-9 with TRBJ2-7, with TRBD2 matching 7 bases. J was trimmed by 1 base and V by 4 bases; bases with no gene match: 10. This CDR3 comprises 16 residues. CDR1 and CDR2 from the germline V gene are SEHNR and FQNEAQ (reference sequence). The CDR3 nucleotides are TGTGCCAGCAGCTCGCAATCCCTAGCGGAGTCCTACGAGCAGTACTTC. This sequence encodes CASSSQSLAESYEQYF.

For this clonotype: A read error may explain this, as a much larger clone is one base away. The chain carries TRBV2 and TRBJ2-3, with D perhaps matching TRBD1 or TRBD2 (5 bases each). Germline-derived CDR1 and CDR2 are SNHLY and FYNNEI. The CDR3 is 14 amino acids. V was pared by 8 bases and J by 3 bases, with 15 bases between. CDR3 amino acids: CASSLMGVTDTQYF. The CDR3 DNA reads TGTGCCAGCTCCCTAATGGGGGTAACAGATACGCAGTATTTT.

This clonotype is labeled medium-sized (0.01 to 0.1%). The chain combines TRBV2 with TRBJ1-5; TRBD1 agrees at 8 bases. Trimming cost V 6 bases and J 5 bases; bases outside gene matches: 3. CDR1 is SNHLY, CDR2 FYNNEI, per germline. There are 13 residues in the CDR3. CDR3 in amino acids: CASSPGGHQPQHF. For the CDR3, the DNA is TGTGCCAGCAGCCCAGGGGGCCATCAGCCCCAGCATTTT.

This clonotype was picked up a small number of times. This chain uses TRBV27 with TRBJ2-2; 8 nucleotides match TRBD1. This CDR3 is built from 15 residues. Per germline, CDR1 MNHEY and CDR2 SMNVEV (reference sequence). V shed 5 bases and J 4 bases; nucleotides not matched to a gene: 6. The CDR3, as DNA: TGTGCCAGCAGTCCTCGGACAGGGAGCACCGGGGAGCTGTTTTTT. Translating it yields CASSPRTGSTGELFF.

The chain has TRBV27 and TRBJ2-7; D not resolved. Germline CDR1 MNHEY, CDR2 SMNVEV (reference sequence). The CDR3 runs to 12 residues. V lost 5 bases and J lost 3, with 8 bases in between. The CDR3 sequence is CASSLDGYEQYF. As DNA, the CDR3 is TGTGCCAGCAGTCTTGACGGCTACGAGCAGTACTTC.

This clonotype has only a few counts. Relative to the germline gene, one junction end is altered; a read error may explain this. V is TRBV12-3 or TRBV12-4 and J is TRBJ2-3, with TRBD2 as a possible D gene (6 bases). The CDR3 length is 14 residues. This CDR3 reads CASRLAALVDTQYF. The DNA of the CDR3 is TGTGCCAGCAGATTAGCGGCCTTGGTAGATACGCAGTATTTT.

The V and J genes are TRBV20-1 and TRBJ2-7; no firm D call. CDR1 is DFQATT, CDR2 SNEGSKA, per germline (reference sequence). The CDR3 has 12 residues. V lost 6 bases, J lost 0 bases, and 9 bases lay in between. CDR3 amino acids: CSARPGSYEQYF. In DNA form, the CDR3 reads TGCAGTGCCCGCCCCGGCTCCTACGAGCAGTACTTC.